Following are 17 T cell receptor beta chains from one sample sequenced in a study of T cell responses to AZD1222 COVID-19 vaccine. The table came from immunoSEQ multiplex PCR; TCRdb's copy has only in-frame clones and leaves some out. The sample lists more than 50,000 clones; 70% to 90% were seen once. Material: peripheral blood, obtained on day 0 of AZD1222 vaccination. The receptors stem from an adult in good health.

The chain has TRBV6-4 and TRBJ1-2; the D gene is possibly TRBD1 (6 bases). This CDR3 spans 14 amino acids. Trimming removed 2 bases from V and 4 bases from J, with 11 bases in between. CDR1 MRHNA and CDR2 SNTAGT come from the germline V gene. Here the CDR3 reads CASSDMTGGYGYTF. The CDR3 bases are TGTGCCAGCAGTGACATGACAGGTGGCTATGGCTACACCTTC.

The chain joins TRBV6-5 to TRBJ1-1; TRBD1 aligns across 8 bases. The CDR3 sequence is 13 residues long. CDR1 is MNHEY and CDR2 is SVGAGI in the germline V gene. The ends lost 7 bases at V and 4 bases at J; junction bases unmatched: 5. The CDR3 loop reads CASKRTGSTEAFF. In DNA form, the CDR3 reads TGTGCCAGCAAACGGACAGGGAGCACTGAAGCTTTCTTT.

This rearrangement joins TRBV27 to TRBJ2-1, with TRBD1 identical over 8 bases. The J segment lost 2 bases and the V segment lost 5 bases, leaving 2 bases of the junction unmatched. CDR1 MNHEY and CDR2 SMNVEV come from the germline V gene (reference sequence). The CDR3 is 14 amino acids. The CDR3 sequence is CASSGTGAYNEQFF. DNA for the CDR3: TGTGCCAGCAGTGGGACAGGAGCCTACAATGAGCAGTTCTTC.

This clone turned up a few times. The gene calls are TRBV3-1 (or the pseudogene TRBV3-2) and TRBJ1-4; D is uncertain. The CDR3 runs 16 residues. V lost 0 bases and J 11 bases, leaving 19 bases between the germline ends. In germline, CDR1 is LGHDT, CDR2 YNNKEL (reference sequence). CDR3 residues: CASSQDKDEGFWKLFF. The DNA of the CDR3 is TGTGCCAGCAGCCAAGATAAGGACGAGGGCTTTTGGAAACTGTTTTTT.

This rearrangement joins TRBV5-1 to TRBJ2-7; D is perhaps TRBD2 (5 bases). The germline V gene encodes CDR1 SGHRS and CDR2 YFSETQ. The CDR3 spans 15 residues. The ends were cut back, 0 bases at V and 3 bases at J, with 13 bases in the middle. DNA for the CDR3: TGCGCCAGCAGCTTGGAGGGTACGGGGAACTACGAGCAGTACTTC. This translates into CASSLEGTGNYEQYF.

The CDR3, as DNA: TGTGCCAGCAGTTCCCCGGGGAATTCACCCCTCCACTTT. It encodes CASSSPGNSPLHF. This sequence joins TRBV6-2 or TRBV6-3 and TRBJ1-6; no reliable D call. V shed 4 bases and J shed 7 bases, with 8 bases lying between them. CDR1 and CDR2 (germline): MNHEY, SVGEGT. The CDR3 totals 13 residues.

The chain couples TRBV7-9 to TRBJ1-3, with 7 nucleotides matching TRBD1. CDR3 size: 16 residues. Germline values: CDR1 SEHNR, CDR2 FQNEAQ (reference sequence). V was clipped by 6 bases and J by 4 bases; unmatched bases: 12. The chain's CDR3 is CASSPPTGRGGNTIYF. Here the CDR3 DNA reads TGTGCCAGCAGTCCTCCGACAGGGCGGGGAGGAAACACCATATATTTT.

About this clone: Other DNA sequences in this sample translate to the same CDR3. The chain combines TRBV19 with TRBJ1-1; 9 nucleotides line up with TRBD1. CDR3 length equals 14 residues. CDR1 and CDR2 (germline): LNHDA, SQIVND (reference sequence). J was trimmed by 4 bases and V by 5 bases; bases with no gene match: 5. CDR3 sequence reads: CASSPGQGSTEAFF. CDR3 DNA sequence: TGTGCCAGTAGTCCCGGACAGGGGAGCACTGAAGCTTTCTTT.

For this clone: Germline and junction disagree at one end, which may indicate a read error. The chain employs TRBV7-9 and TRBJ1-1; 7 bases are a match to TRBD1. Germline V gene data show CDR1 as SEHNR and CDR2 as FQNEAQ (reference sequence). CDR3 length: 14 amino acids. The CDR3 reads CASRGTAQNSEAFF. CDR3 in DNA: TGTGCCAGCAGGGGGACAGCCCAGAACTCTGAAGCTTTCTTT.

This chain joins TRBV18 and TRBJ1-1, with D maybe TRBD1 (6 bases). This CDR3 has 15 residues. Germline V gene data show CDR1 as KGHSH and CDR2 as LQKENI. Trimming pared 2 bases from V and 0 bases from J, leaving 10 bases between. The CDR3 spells CASSPSTGLNTEAFF. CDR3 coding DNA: TGTGCCAGCTCACCATCGACAGGTTTGAACACTGAAGCTTTCTTT. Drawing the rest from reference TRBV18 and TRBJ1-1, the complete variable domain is NAGVMQNPRHLVRRRGQEARLRCSPMKGHSHVYWYRQLPEEGLKFMVYLQKENIIDESGMPKERFSAEFPKEGPSILRIQQVVRGDSAAYFCASSPSTGLNTEAFFGQGTRLTVV.

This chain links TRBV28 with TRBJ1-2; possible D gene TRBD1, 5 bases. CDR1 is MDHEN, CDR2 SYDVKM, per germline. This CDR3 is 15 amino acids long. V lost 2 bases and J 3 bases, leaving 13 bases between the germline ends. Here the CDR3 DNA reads TGTGCCAGCAGTTTAGGTACAGGTAGGGACTATGGCTACACCTTC. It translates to CASSLGTGRDYGYTF.

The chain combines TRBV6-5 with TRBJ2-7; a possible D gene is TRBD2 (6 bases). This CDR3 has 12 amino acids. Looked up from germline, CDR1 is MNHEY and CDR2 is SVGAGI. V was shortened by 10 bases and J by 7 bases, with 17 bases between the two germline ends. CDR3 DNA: TGTGCCACGCAAACTATCGGGGGAGAGCAGTACTTC. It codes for CATQTIGGEQYF.

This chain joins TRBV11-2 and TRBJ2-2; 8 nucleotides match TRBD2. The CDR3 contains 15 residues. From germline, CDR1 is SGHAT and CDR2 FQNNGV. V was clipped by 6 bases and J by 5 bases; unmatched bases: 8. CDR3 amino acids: CASRATGGRTGELFF. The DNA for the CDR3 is TGTGCCAGCAGAGCGACGGGGGGGCGAACCGGGGAGCTGTTTTTT.

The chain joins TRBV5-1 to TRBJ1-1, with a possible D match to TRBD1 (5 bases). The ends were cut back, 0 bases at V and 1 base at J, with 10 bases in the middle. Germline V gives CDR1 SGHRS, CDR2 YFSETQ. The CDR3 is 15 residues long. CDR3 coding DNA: TGCGCCAGCAGCTTGGATAGGGGAACGAACACTGAAGCTTTCTTT. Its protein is CASSLDRGTNTEAFF.

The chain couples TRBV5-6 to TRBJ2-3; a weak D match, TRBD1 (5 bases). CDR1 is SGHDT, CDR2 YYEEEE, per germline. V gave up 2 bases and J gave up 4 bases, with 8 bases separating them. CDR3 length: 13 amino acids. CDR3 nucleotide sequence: TGTGCCAGCAGCTTACAAGGGGCAGATACGCAGTATTTT. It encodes CASSLQGADTQYF. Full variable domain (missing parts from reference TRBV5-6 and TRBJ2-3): DAGVTQSPTHLIKTRGQQVTLRCSPKSGHDTVSWYQQALGQGPQFIFQYYEEEERQRGNFPDRFSGHQFPNYSSELNVNALLLGDSALYLCASSLQGADTQYFGPGTRLTVL.

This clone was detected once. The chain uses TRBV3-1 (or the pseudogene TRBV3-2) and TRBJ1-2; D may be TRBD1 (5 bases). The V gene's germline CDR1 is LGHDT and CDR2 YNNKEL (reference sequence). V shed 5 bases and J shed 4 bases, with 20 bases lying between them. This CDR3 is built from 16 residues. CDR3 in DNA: TGTGCCAGCAGCTCACACACAGGTAGCTACTCCTATGGCTACACCTTC. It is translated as CASSSHTGSYSYGYTF.

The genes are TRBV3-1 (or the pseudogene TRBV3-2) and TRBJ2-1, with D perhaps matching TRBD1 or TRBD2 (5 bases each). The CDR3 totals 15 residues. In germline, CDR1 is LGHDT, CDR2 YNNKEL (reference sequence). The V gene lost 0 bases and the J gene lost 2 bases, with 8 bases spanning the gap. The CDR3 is CASSQDEGPYNEQFF. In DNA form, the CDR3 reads TGTGCCAGCAGCCAAGATGAGGGGCCCTACAATGAGCAGTTCTTC.